The T cell receptor beta chain under discussion was sequenced for a study of blood T cell repertoires in COVID-19. Trimming removed 7 bases at V and 7 bases at J, with 16 bases between. This CDR3 has 13 residues. Germline CDR1 is MNHEY and CDR2 is SVGAGI. Repertoires were generated with immunoSEQ multiplex PCR, while TCRdb's copy carries only in-frame clones and drops some. This sample carries 140,000 or so clones, around 81% of them seen once, and the ten largest clones take around 8%. Specimen: peripheral blood. The TCR was taken from a human donor in a cohort sampled during active COVID-19. The gene calls are TRBV6-5 and TRBJ2-5; tentative D call: TRBD2 (6 bases). CDR3 coding DNA: TGTGCCAGCACCGAGACTAGTGGGGGGACCCAGTACTTC. Its protein is CASTETSGGTQYF.